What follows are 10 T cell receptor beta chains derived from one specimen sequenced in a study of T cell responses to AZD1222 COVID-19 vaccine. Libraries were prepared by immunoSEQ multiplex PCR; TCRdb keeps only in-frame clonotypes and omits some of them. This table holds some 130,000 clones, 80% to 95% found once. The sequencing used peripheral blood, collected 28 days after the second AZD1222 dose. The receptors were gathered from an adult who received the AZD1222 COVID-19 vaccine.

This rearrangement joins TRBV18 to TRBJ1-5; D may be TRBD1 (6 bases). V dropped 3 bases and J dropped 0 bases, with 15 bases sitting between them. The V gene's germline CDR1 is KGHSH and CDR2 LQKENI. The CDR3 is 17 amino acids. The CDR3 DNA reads TGTGCCAGCTCACCCTATCAGGGGTCGGGTAGCAATCAGCCCCAGCATTTT. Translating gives CASSPYQGSGSNQPQHF. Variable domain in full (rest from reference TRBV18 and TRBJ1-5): NAGVMQNPRHLVRRRGQEARLRCSPMKGHSHVYWYRQLPEEGLKFMVYLQKENIIDESGMPKERFSAEFPKEGPSILRIQQVVRGDSAAYFCASSPYQGSGSNQPQHFGDGTRLSIL.

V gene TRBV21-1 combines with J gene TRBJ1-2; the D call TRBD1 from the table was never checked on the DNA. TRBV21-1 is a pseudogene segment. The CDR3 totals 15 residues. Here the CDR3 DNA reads TGTGCCAGCAGCGCCCGGGACAGGTTTCTTTATGGCTACACCTTC. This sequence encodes CASSARDRFLYGYTF.

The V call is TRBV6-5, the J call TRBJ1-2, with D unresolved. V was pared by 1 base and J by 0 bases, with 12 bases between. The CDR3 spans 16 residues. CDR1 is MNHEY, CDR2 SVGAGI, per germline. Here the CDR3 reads CASSYYALRANYGYTF. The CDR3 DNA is TGTGCCAGCAGTTACTATGCACTAAGAGCTAACTATGGCTACACCTTC.

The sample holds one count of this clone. For the CDR3, the DNA is TGTGCCAGCAGCGGAGAGGTAACAGTACGATCACCCCTCCACTTT. This sequence encodes CASSGEVTVRSPLHF. The V call is TRBV3-1 (or the pseudogene TRBV3-2), the J call TRBJ1-6; D unresolved. V was shortened by 5 bases and J by 10 bases, with 18 bases between the two germline ends. Germline assignment: CDR1 LGHDT and CDR2 YNNKEL (reference sequence). CDR3 size: 15 residues.

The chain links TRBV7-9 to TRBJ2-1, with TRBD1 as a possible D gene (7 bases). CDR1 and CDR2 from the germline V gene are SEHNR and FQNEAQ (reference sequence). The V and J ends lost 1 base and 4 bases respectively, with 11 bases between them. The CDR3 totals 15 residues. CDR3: CASSLVGGQYNEQFF. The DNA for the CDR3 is TGTGCCAGCAGCTTAGTGGGGGGACAGTACAATGAGCAGTTCTTC.

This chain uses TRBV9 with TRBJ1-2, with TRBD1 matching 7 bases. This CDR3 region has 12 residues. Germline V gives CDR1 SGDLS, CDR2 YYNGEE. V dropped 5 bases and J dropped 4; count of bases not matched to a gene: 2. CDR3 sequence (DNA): TGTGCCAGCAGTCGACAGGGCTATGGCTACACCTTC. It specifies CASSRQGYGYTF.

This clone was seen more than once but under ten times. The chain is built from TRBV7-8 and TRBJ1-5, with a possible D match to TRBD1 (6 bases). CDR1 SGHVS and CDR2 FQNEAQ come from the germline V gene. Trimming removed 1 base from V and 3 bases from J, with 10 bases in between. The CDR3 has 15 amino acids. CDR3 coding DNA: TGTGCCAGCAGCTTAGGCAGGGGTGTCAATCAGCCCCAGCATTTT. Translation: CASSLGRGVNQPQHF.

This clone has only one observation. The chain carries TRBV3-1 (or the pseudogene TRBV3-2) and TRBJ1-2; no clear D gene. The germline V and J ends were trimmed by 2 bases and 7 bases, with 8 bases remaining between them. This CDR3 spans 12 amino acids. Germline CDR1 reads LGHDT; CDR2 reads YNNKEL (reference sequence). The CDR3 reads CASSQRASGYTF. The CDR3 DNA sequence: TGTGCCAGCAGCCAACGGGCGTCTGGCTACACCTTC.

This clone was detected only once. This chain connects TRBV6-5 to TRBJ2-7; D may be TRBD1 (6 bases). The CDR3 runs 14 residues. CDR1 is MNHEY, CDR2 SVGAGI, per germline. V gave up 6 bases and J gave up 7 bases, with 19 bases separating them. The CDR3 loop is CASRKDPDRYEQYF. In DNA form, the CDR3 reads TGTGCCAGCAGAAAAGACCCGGACAGATATGAGCAGTACTTC.

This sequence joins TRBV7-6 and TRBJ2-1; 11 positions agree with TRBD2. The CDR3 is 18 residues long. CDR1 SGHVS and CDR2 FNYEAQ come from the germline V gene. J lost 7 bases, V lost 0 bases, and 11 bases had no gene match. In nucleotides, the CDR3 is TGTGCCAGCAGCTTAGCGCTCTTAGCGGGAGGGCCAAGAAATGAGCAGTTCTTC. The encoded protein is CASSLALLAGGPRNEQFF.